This T cell receptor beta chain was documented in a study of CD8+ T cells in alopecia areata. cDNA serving as the sequencing template came from extracted, reverse transcribed RNA. Measured with immunoSEQ multiplex PCR; TCRdb has only the in-frame clones, and not every one. The sample lists under 150,000 clones; roughly four fifths were seen once. On this clone itself: Other DNA sequences in the same sample also yield this CDR3.

Treatment reported: oral pan-JAK inhibitor, 5-10 mg twice daily. Alopecia areata patients had lesional scalp punch biopsies and peripheral blood taken from them. Starting from PBMCs, sorting isolated CD4+ and CD8+ T cells. Between the trimmed V and J ends, which lost 4 bases and 0 bases, there was a span of 11 bases. The CDR3 is made up of 14 amino acids. Germline V gene sequence: CDR1 SGHDT, CDR2 YYEEEE. The chain recombines TRBV5-6 with TRBJ2-7; D tentatively fits TRBD1 or TRBD2 (5 bases each). The source was CD8+ T cells sorted from blood, collected at week 4, from a patient treated with tofacitinib. The TCR was taken from a human donor with alopecia areata. The CDR3 region is CASSPGPNSYEQYF. CDR3 coding DNA: TGTGCCAGCAGCCCGGGACCGAACTCCTACGAGCAGTACTTC.